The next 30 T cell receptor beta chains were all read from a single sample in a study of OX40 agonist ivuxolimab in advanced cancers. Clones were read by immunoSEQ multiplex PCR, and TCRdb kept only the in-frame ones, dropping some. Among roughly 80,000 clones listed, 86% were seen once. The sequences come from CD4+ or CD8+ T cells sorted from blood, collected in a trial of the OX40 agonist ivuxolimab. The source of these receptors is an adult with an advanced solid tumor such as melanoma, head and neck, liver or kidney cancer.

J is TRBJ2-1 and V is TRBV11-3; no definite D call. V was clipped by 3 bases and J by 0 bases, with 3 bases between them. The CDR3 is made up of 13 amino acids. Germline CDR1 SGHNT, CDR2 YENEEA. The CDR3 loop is CASSFSSYNEQFF. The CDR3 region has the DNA TGTGCCAGCAGCTTTAGCTCCTACAATGAGCAGTTCTTC. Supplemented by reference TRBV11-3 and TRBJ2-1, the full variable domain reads EAGVVQSPRYKIIEKKQPVAFWCNPISGHNTLYWYLQNLGQGPELLIRYENEEAVDDSQLPKDRFSAERLKGVDSTLKIQPAELGDSAVYLCASSFSSYNEQFFGPGTRLTVL.

CDR3 sequence (DNA): TGTGCCAGCAGCTTATCAGCGGGAGGGGGGACAGATACGCAGTATTTT. It encodes CASSLSAGGGTDTQYF. The chain is built from TRBV7-9 and TRBJ2-3; 10 bases are shared with TRBD2. This CDR3 comprises 16 residues. V shed 2 bases and J 3 bases; nucleotides not matched to a gene: 5. In germline, CDR1 is SEHNR, CDR2 FQNEAQ (reference sequence).

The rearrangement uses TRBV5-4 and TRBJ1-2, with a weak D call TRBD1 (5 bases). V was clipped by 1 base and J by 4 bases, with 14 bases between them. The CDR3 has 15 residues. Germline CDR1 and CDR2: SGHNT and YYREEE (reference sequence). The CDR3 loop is CASSLRSGGSYGYTF. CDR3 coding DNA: TGTGCCAGCAGCTTGAGGTCGGGGGGTAGCTATGGCTACACCTTC.

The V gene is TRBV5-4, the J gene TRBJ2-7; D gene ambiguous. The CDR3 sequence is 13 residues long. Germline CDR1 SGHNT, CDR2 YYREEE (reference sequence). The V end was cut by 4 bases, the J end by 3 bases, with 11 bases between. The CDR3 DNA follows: TGTGCCAGCAGCCTCGACATAGACTACGAGCAGTACTTC. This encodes CASSLDIDYEQYF.

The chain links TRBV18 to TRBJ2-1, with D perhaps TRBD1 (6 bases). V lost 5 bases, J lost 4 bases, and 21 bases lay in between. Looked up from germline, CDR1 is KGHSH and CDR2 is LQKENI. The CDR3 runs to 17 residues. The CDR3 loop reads CASSSSSGTREYNEQFF. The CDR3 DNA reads TGTGCCAGCTCATCCTCTTCCGGGACACGAGAATACAATGAGCAGTTCTTC.

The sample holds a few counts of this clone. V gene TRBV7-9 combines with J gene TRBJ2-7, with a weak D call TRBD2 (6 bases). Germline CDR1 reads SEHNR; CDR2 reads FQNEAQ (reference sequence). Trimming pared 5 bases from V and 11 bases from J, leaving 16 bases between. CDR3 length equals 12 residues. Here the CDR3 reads CASSRGTVGEYF. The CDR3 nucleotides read TGTGCCAGCAGCCGGGGGACGGTGGGGGAGTACTTC.

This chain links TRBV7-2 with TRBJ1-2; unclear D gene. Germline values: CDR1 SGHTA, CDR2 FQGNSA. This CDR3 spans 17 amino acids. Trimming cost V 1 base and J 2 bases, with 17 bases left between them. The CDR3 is CASSLELSWEGNYGYTF. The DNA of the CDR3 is TGTGCCAGCAGCTTAGAATTGTCTTGGGAAGGGAACTATGGCTACACCTTC.

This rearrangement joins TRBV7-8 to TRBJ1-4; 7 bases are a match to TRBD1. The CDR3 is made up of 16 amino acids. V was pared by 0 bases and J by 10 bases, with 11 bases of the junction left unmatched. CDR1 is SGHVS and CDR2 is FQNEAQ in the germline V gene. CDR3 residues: CASSLARGGETGKLFF. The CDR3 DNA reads TGTGCCAGCAGCTTAGCGCGAGGGGGCGAGACGGGAAAACTGTTTTTT. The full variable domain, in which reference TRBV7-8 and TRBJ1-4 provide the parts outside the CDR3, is GAGVSQSPRYKVAKRGQDVALRCDPISGHVSLFWYQQALGQGPEFLTYFQNEAQLDKSGLPSDRFFAERPEGSVSTLKIQRTQQEDSAVYLCASSLARGGETGKLFFGSGTQLSVL.

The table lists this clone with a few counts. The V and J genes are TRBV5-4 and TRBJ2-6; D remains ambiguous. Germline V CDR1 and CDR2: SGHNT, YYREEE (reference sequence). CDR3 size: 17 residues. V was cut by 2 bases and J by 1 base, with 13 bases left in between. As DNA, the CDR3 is TGTGCCAGCAGCTTATTAGGACCTCTTTCTGGGGCCAACGTCCTGACTTTC. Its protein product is CASSLLGPLSGANVLTF.

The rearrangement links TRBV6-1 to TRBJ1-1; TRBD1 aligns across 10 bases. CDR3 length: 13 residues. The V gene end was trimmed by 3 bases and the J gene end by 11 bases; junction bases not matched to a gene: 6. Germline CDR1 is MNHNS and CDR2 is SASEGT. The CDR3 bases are TGTGCCAGCAGTGATAGGGACAGGGGTATTGCTTTCTTT. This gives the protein CASSDRDRGIAFF.

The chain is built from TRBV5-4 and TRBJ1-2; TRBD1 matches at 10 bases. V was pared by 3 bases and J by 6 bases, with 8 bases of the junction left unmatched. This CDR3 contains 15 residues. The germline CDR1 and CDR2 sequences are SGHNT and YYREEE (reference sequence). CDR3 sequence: CASSSGQGPPDGYTF. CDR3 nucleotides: TGTGCCAGCAGCTCGGGACAGGGGCCGCCGGATGGCTACACCTTC.

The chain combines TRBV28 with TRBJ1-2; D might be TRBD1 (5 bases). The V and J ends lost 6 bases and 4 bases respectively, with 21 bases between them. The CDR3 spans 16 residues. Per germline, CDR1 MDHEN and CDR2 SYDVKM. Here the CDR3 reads CASRETQGRYSYGYTF. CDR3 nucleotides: TGTGCCAGCAGGGAAACCCAGGGACGGTATAGCTATGGCTACACCTTC.

The CDR3 DNA is TGCGCCAGCAGCTTGGTAGGGGCGAACACCGGGGAGCTGTTTTTT. Amino acids: CASSLVGANTGELFF. The gene calls are TRBV5-1 and TRBJ2-2, with D possibly TRBD1 on 5 matching bases. CDR1 is SGHRS and CDR2 is YFSETQ in the germline V gene. The length of the CDR3 is 15 residues. V lost 0 bases, J lost 0 bases, and 6 bases lay in between. Filled out from reference TRBV5-1 and TRBJ2-2, the complete variable domain reads KAGVTQTPRYLIKTRGQQVTLSCSPISGHRSVSWYQQTPGQGLQFLFEYFSETQRNKGNFPGRFSGRQFSNSRSEMNVSTLELGDSALYLCASSLVGANTGELFFGEGSRLTVL.

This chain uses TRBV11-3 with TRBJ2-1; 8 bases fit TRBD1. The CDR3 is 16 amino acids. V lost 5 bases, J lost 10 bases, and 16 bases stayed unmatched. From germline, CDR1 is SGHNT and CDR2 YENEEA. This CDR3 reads CASSHPGQVAPQEQFF. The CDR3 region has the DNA TGTGCCAGCAGCCACCCGGGACAGGTGGCCCCGCAAGAGCAGTTCTTC.

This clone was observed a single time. CDR3 coding DNA: TGTGCCAGCAGCGGAATAGGTCCGGGGGCTGGGGCCAACGTCCTGACTTTC. Its protein product is CASSGIGPGAGANVLTF. The chain links TRBV5-4 to TRBJ2-6; perhaps TRBD2 as D (6 bases). The germline CDR1 and CDR2 sequences are SGHNT and YYREEE (reference sequence). V was cut by 4 bases and J by 2 bases, with 16 bases left in between. The CDR3 length is 17 residues.

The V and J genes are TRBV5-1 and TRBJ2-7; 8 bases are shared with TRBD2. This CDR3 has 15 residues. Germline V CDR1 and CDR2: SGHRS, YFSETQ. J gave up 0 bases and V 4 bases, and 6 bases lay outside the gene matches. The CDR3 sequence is CASSPGGTSSYEQYF. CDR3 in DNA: TGCGCCAGCAGCCCCGGCGGGACTAGCTCCTACGAGCAGTACTTC.

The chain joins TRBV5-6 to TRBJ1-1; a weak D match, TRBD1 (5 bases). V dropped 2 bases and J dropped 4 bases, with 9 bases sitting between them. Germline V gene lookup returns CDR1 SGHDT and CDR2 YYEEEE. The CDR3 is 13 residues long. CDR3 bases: TGTGCCAGCAGCTTTAGGGGATCCACTGAAGCTTTCTTT. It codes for CASSFRGSTEAFF.

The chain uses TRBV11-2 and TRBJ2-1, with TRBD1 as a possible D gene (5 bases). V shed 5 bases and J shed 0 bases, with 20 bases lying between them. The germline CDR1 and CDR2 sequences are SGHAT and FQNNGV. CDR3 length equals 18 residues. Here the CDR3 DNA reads TGTGCCAGCAGCCGTTGGCAGGGAAGGGCTAGCTCCTACAATGAGCAGTTCTTC. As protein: CASSRWQGRASSYNEQFF. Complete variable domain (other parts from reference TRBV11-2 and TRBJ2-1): EAGVAQSPRYKIIEKRQSVAFWCNPISGHATLYWYQQILGQGPKLLIQFQNNGVVDDSQLPKDRFSAERLKGVDSTLKIQPAKLEDSAVYLCASSRWQGRASSYNEQFFGPGTRLTVL.

The CDR3 region has the DNA TGTGCCAGCAGCTTAGCGGGGACTAGGGGAGATACGCAGTATTTT. Translating it yields CASSLAGTRGDTQYF. The gene calls are TRBV11-3 and TRBJ2-3; TRBD2 aligns across 8 bases. The junction had 5 bases not matched to a gene; V was cut back by 1 base and J by 5 bases. CDR1 is SGHNT and CDR2 is YENEEA in the germline V gene. The CDR3 runs 15 residues.

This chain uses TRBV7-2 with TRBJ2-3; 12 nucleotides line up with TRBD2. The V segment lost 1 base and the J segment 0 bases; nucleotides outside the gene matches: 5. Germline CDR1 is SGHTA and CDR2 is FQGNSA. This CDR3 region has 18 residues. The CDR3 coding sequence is TGTGCCAGCAGCTTAGTTCCTAGCGGGGGGGGTAGCACAGATACGCAGTATTTT. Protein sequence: CASSLVPSGGGSTDTQYF.

CDR3 sequence reads: CASSAEAGEQYF. The CDR3 nucleotides are TGTGCCAGCAGCGCGGAGGCGGGTGAGCAGTACTTC. The J gene is TRBJ2-7, the V gene TRBV9; a weak D match, TRBD2 (5 bases). The germline V gene encodes CDR1 SGDLS and CDR2 YYNGEE. V was clipped by 3 bases and J by 7 bases, with 11 bases between them. The CDR3 contains 12 residues.

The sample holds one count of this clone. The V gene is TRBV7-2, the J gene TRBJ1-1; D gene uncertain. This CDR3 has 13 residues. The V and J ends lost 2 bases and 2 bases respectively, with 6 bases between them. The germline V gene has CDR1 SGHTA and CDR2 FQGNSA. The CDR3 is CASSLQSNTEAFF. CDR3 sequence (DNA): TGTGCCAGCAGCTTACAGAGTAACACTGAAGCTTTCTTT.

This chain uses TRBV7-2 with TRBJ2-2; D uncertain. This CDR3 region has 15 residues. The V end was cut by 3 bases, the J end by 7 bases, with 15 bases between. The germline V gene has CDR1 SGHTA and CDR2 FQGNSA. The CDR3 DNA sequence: TGTGCCAGCAGCTTTACCCGGGTCCGAGTCGGGGAGCTGTTTTTT. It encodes CASSFTRVRVGELFF.

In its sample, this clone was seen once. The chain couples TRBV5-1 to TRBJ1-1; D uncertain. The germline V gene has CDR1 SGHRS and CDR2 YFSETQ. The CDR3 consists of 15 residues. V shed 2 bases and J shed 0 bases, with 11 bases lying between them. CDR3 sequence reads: CASSLTASMNTEAFF. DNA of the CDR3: TGCGCCAGCAGCTTAACGGCCTCCATGAACACTGAAGCTTTCTTT.

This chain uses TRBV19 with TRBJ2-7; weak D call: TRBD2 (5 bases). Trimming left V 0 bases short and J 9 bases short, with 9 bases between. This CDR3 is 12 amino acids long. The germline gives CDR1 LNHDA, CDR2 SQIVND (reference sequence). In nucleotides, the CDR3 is TGTGCCAGTAGTATAGACAACGGGGTGCAGTACTTC. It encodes CASSIDNGVQYF.

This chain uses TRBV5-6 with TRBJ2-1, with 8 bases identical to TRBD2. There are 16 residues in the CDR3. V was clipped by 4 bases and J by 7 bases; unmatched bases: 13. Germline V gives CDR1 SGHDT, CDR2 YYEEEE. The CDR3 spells CASSGIPGSGSNEQFF. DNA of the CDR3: TGTGCCAGCAGCGGCATCCCGGGGAGCGGGAGTAATGAGCAGTTCTTC.

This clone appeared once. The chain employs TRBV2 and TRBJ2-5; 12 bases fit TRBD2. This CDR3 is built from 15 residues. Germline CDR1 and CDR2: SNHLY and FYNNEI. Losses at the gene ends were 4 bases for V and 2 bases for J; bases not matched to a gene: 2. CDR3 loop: CASSASGRAQETQYF. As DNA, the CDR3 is TGTGCCAGCAGTGCTAGCGGGAGGGCACAAGAGACCCAGTACTTC.

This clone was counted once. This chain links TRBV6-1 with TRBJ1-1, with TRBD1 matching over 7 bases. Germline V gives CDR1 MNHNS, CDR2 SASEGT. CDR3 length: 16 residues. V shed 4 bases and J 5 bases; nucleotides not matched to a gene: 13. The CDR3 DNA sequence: TGTGCCAGCAGTGGTTTCCCAGGGGGGGTCGGGACTGAAGCTTTCTTT. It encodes CASSGFPGGVGTEAFF.

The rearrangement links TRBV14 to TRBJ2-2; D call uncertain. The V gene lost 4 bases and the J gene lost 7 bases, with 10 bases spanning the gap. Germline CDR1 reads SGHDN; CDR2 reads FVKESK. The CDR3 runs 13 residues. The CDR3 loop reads CASSPSMFGELFF. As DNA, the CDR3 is TGTGCCAGCAGCCCTAGTATGTTCGGGGAGCTGTTTTTT.

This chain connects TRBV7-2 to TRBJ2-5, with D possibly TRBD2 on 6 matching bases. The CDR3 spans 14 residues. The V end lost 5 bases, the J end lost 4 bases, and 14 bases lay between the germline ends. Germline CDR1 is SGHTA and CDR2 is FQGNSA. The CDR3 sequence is CASSPDGLLETQYF. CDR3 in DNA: TGTGCCAGCAGCCCTGACGGACTACTAGAGACCCAGTACTTC.